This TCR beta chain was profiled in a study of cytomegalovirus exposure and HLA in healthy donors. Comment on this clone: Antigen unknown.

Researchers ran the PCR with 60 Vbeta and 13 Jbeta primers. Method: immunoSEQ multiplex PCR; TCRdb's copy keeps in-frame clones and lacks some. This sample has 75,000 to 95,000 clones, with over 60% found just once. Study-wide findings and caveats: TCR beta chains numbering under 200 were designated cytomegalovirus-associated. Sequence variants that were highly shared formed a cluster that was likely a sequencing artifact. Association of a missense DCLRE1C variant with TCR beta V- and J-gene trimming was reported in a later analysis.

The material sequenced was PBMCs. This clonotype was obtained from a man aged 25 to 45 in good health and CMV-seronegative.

CDR3 nucleotide sequence: TGTGCCAGCAGCCCTACACTAGCGGGCGGCACAGATACGCAGTATTTT. As protein: CASSPTLAGGTDTQYF. The chain recombines TRBV11-2 with TRBJ2-3, with 9 nucleotides matching TRBD2. CDR1 and CDR2 from the germline V gene are SGHAT and FQNNGV. This CDR3 is built from 16 residues. V gave up 5 bases and J gave up 1 base; unmatched junction bases: 7.